The 23 T cell receptor beta chains reported below all come from one sample, sequenced in a study of vaccination and CD4 T cells after COVID-19. The Oncomine TCR Beta short-read assay was what sequenced the DNA obtained from cultured CD4+ T cells. In TCRdb, the PCR reads were re-called with MiXCR into one record per CDR3 protein. The table records about 20,000 distinct CDR3 sequences, around 52% of them present only once. Which antigens these TCRs recognize remains unknown. Treatment described: approximately nine-day PBMC culture with coronavirus spike peptide pools or control peptides (ViraFEST assay). Source material: CD4+ T cells from blood, cultured in vitro. All receptors come from a human donor who had recovered from COVID-19.

V is TRBV2 and J is TRBJ2-5, with 8 bases fitting TRBD2. CDR3 length: 14 residues. The germline V gene encodes CDR1 SNHLY and CDR2 FYNNEI. V lost 6 bases and J lost 5; bases outside the gene matches: 8. This chain's CDR3 is CASSREGRAETQYF. CDR3 DNA: TGTGCCAGCAGCCGGGAGGGCCGGGCGGAGACCCAGTACTTC.

The chain couples TRBV4-2 to TRBJ2-1; 7 nucleotides align to TRBD1. The germline V gene encodes CDR1 LGHNA and CDR2 YNFKEQ. V gave up 0 bases and J gave up 3 bases; unmatched junction bases: 5. The CDR3 totals 16 residues. CDR3 sequence reads: CASSQDRGGGYNEQFF. In nucleotides, the CDR3 is TGTGCCAGCAGCCAAGATCGAGGGGGCGGCTACAATGAGCAGTTCTTC.

This chain connects TRBV6-5 to TRBJ1-1, with D unresolved. This CDR3 has 14 amino acids. Per germline, CDR1 MNHEY and CDR2 SVGAGI. Trimming shortened V by 0 bases and J by 5 bases, and 10 bases separated the two germline ends. For the CDR3, the DNA is TGTGCCAGCAGTTACTCCGGGTTGAGGACTGAAGCTTTCTTT. Translated, it gives CASSYSGLRTEAFF.

The chain recombines TRBV10-3 with TRBJ2-2; D is possibly TRBD1 (6 bases). Trimming took 2 bases from V and 3 from J, leaving 19 bases between them. The germline gives CDR1 ENHRY, CDR2 SYGVKD. The CDR3 sequence is 18 residues long. CDR3 sequence reads: CAISESWVGTSDTGELFF. CDR3 nucleotides: TGTGCCATCAGTGAGAGCTGGGTCGGGACATCTGACACCGGGGAGCTGTTTTTT.

CDR3 in amino acids: CASSFRTSGSRTGELFF. Written as DNA, the CDR3 is TGTGCCAGCAGTTTTAGGACTAGCGGGAGTCGGACCGGGGAGCTGTTTTTT. The chain links TRBV7-2 to TRBJ2-2, with TRBD2 identical over 13 bases. The CDR3 has 17 amino acids. V dropped 6 bases and J dropped 5; count of bases not matched to a gene: 9. Per the germline V gene, CDR1 is SGHTA and CDR2 is FQGNSA.

This clonotype has just a few counts. This chain links TRBV7-2 with TRBJ1-6; D gene uncertain. The ends were cut back, 5 bases at V and 5 bases at J, with 13 bases in the middle. This CDR3 contains 15 residues. CDR1 SGHTA and CDR2 FQGNSA come from the germline V gene. The CDR3 protein is CASSPRGDDNSPLHF. The CDR3 region has the DNA TGTGCCAGCAGCCCGCGGGGTGATGATAATTCACCCCTCCACTTT.

The genes are TRBV28 and TRBJ2-3; the D is unclear. Trimming stripped 5 bases from V and 7 bases from J, with 7 bases between. The CDR3 consists of 11 residues. Per germline, CDR1 MDHEN and CDR2 SYDVKM. As DNA, the CDR3 is TGTGCCAGCAGTGCCGAGTATACGCAGTATTTT. Translating gives CASSAEYTQYF.

The genes are TRBV4-3 and TRBJ2-3; D may be TRBD2 (7 bases). Between the trimmed V and J ends, which lost 1 base and 5 bases, there was a span of 13 bases. This CDR3 is 15 amino acids long. The V gene's germline CDR1 is LGHNA and CDR2 YSLEER. The CDR3 reads CASSQGGGGKDTQYF. The CDR3 region has the DNA TGCGCCAGCAGCCAAGGGGGAGGGGGGAAAGATACGCAGTATTTT.

This chain joins TRBV2 and TRBJ2-5, with D unclear. The CDR3 is 13 residues long. Germline CDR1 is SNHLY and CDR2 is FYNNEI. V shed 7 bases and J shed 3 bases, with 12 bases lying between them. For the CDR3, the DNA is TGTGCCAGCAACCGGATAGGGAAAGAGACCCAGTACTTC. Protein product: CASNRIGKETQYF.

This clonotype was seen a handful of times. V usage is TRBV20-1 and J usage is TRBJ1-2; 10 nucleotides line up with TRBD1. The junction had 3 bases not matched to a gene; V was cut back by 6 bases and J by 8 bases. The length of the CDR3 is 11 residues. Germline V gives CDR1 DFQATT, CDR2 SNEGSKA (reference sequence). The CDR3 region is CSARDRGGYTF. The CDR3 DNA reads as TGCAGTGCAAGGGACAGGGGAGGCTACACCTTC.

This clonotype was detected a few times. The chain uses TRBV7-6 and TRBJ1-4, with 7 bases aligning to TRBD1. The CDR3 consists of 16 residues. The V gene's germline CDR1 is SGHVS and CDR2 FNYEAQ. Trimming cost V 0 bases and J 0 bases; bases outside gene matches: 1. The CDR3 DNA reads as TGTGCCAGCAGCTTAGCCGGGACAGCAACTAATGAAAAACTGTTTTTT. Its protein product is CASSLAGTATNEKLFF. Full variable domain (missing parts from reference TRBV7-6 and TRBJ1-4): GAGVSQSPRYKVTKRGQDVALRCDPISGHVSLYWYRQALGQGPEFLTYFNYEAQQDKSGLPNDRFSAERPEGSISTLTIQRTEQRDSAMYRCASSLAGTATNEKLFFGSGTQLSVL.

The J gene is TRBJ2-5, the V gene TRBV5-1; 7 nucleotides align to TRBD2. Germline CDR1 reads SGHRS; CDR2 reads YFSETQ. CDR3 size: 15 residues. Trimming at V came to 0 bases and at J to 2 bases, leaving 4 bases not matched to a gene. The chain's CDR3 is CASSLGGTNQETQYF. CDR3 sequence (DNA): TGCGCCAGCAGCTTGGGCGGGACTAATCAAGAGACCCAGTACTTC.

This clonotype came up a few times. The rearrangement uses TRBV6-1 and TRBJ1-5, with 11 bases lining up with TRBD1. The V and J ends lost 5 bases and 4 bases, in that order; junction bases with no gene match: 4. CDR1 is MNHNS, CDR2 SASEGT, per germline. This CDR3 region has 15 residues. The CDR3 DNA is TGTGCCAGCAGTAAAGGGGACAGGGGGAATCAGCCCCAGCATTTT. As protein: CASSKGDRGNQPQHF.

V is TRBV10-3 and J is TRBJ2-3, with 10 bases lining up with TRBD2. This CDR3 comprises 17 residues. The V segment lost 0 bases and the J segment 5 bases; nucleotides outside the gene matches: 8. Germline CDR1 is ENHRY and CDR2 is SYGVKD. CDR3 sequence (DNA): TGTGCCATCAGTGAGTCGAACCTAGCGGGAGATGAAGATACGCAGTATTTT. Amino acid sequence: CAISESNLAGDEDTQYF.

This clonotype was detected once. The chain links TRBV12-3 or TRBV12-4 to TRBJ2-7, with D perhaps TRBD1 (6 bases). The CDR3 extends over 12 amino acids. V was shortened by 6 bases and J by 4 bases, with 10 bases between the two germline ends. In DNA, the CDR3 is TGTGCCAGCAGACACGGACAGTACGAGCAGTACTTC. This translates into CASRHGQYEQYF.

The J gene is TRBJ1-1, the V gene TRBV19; 7 bases map to TRBD1. Germline lookup yields CDR1 LNHDA and CDR2 SQIVND (reference sequence). This CDR3 is built from 18 residues. V lost 5 bases and J lost 0; bases outside the gene matches: 15. The CDR3 protein is CASSYRGAGWNMNTEAFF. CDR3 coding DNA: TGTGCCAGTAGTTACAGGGGAGCGGGGTGGAACATGAACACTGAAGCTTTCTTT.

This clonotype was observed a handful of times. The chain uses TRBV7-2 and TRBJ1-2; D may be TRBD1 (5 bases). Trimming cost V 1 base and J 4 bases, with 7 bases left between them. Germline values: CDR1 SGHTA, CDR2 FQGNSA. This CDR3 is built from 13 residues. Here the CDR3 reads CASSLDQGYGYTF. The CDR3 DNA sequence: TGTGCCAGCAGCTTAGATCAGGGCTATGGCTACACCTTC.

V is TRBV5-6 and J is TRBJ2-7; D might be TRBD2 (6 bases). The CDR3 sequence is 16 residues long. The germline V and J ends were trimmed by 4 bases and 3 bases, with 20 bases remaining between them. Germline V gives CDR1 SGHDT, CDR2 YYEEEE. The CDR3 nucleotides read TGTGCCAGCAGCCGCTACGGGGAGGAGACTGGCTACGAGCAGTACTTC. This encodes CASSRYGEETGYEQYF.

This clonotype occurred a few times. This chain links TRBV18 with TRBJ1-6; tentative D call: TRBD1 (5 bases). V was cut by 2 bases and J by 7 bases, with 18 bases left in between. The CDR3 is 17 amino acids. In germline, CDR1 is KGHSH, CDR2 LQKENI. CDR3 bases: TGTGCCAGCTCACCAGTTACTTGGCAGGGACTAAATTCACCCCTCCACTTT. Residues: CASSPVTWQGLNSPLHF.

The V call is TRBV7-2, the J call TRBJ2-1; 8 bases match TRBD1. The germline CDR1 and CDR2 sequences are SGHTA and FQGNSA. This CDR3 is 13 amino acids long. V shed 1 base and J 8 bases; nucleotides not matched to a gene: 1. The CDR3 loop reads CASSLDRGYEQFF. CDR3 bases: TGTGCCAGCAGCTTAGACAGGGGGTATGAGCAGTTCTTC.

The rearrangement links TRBV19 to TRBJ1-5; a weak D match, TRBD1 (6 bases). Deletions cut 4 bases from V and 6 bases from J, with 10 bases between. Germline V gives CDR1 LNHDA, CDR2 SQIVND (reference sequence). The length of the CDR3 is 13 residues. DNA of the CDR3: TGTGCCAGTAGTAAACAGGGTGGTCAGCCCCAGCATTTT. Residues: CASSKQGGQPQHF.

V is TRBV30 and J is TRBJ2-7; TRBD1 matches 10 bases. The length of the CDR3 is 12 residues. V dropped 5 bases and J dropped 7; count of bases not matched to a gene: 5. In germline, CDR1 is GTSNPN, CDR2 SVGIG (reference sequence). The CDR3 protein is CAWGTGVREQYF. The CDR3 DNA follows: TGTGCCTGGGGGACAGGGGTGAGGGAGCAGTACTTC.

The chain employs TRBV20-1 and TRBJ2-3; 7 bases map to TRBD1. CDR1 is DFQATT, CDR2 SNEGSKA, per germline (reference sequence). The V and J ends lost 0 bases and 0 bases, in that order; junction bases with no gene match: 3. There are 15 residues in the CDR3. CDR3 amino acids: CSARDPRGSTDTQYF. CDR3 bases: TGCAGTGCTAGAGATCCCAGGGGGAGCACAGATACGCAGTATTTT.